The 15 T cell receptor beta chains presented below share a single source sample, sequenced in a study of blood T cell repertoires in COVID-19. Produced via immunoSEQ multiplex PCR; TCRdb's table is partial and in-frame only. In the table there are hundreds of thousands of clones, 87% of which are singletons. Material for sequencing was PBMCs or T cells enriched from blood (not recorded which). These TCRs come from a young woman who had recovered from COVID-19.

The CDR3 DNA is TGTGCCAGCAGCCAAGAAGACACGACAGGGATCTATGGCTACACCTTC. This translates into CASSQEDTTGIYGYTF. This sequence joins TRBV4-2 and TRBJ1-2; 7 bases are a match to TRBD1. CDR3 size: 16 residues. V was pared by 0 bases and J by 4 bases, with 8 bases of the junction left unmatched. CDR1 is LGHNA, CDR2 YNFKEQ, per germline.

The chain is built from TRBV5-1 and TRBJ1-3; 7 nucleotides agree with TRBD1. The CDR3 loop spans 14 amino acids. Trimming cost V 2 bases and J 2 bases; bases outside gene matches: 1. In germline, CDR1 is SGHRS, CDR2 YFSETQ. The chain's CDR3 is CASSFGTAGNTIYF. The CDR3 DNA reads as TGCGCCAGCAGCTTCGGGACAGCTGGAAACACCATATATTTT.

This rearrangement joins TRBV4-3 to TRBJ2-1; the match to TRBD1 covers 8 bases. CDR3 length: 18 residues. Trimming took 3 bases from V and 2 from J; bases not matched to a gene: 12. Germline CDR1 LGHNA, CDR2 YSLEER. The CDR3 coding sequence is TGCGCCAGCAGCCACGACGCCCCCGGGACAGGCCCCTACAATGAGCAGTTCTTC. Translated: CASSHDAPGTGPYNEQFF.

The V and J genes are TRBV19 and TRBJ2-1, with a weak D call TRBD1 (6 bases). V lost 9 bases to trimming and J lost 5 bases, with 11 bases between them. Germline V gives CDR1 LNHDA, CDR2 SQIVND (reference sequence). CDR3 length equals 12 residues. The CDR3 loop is CASRGGNNEQFF. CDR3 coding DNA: TGTGCCAGCAGAGGGGGAAACAATGAGCAGTTCTTC.

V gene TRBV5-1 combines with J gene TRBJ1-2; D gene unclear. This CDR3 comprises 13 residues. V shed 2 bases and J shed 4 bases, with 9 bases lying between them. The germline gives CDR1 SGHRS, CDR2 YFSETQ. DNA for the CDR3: TGCGCCAGCAGCTTCGGGATCCTCTATGGCTACACCTTC. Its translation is CASSFGILYGYTF.

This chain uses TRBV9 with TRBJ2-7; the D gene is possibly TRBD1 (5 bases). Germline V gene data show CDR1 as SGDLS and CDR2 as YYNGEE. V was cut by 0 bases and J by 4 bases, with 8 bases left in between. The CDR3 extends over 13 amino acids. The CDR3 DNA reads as TGTGCCAGCAGCGTAGAGTCAGGGTACGAGCAGTACTTC. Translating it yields CASSVESGYEQYF. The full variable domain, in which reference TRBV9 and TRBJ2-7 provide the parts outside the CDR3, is DSGVTQTPKHLITATGQRVTLRCSPRSGDLSVYWYQQSLDQGLQFLIQYYNGEERAKGNILERFSAQQFPDLHSELNLSSLELGDSALYFCASSVESGYEQYFGPGTRLTVT.

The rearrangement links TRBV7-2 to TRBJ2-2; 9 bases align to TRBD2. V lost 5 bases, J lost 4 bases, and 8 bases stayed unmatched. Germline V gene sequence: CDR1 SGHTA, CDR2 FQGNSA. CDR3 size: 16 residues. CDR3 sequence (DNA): TGTGCCAGCAGCCTATCCGGGACTAGCACCACCGGGGAGCTGTTTTTT. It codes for CASSLSGTSTTGELFF.

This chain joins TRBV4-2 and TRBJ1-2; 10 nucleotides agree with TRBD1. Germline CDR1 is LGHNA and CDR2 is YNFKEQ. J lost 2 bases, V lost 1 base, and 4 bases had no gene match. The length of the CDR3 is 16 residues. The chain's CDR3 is CASSQAPDRGNYGYTF. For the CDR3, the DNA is TGTGCCAGCAGCCAAGCCCCGGACAGGGGGAACTATGGCTACACCTTC.

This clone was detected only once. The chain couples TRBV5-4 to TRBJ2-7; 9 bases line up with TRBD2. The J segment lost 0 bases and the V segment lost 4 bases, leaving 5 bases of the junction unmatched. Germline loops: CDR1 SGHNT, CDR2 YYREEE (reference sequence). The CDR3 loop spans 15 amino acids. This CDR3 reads CASSTSGGPSYEQYF. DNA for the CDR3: TGTGCCAGCAGCACAAGCGGGGGGCCCTCCTACGAGCAGTACTTC. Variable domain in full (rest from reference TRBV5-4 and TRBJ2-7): ETGVTQSPTHLIKTRGQQVTLRCSSQSGHNTVSWYQQALGQGPQFIFQYYREEENGRGNFPPRFSGLQFPNYSSELNVNALELDDSALYLCASSTSGGPSYEQYFGPGTRLTVT.

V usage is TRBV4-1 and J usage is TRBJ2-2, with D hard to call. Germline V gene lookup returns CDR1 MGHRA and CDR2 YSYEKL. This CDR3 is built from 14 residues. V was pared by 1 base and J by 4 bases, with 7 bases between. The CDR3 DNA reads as TGCGCCAGCAGCCAAGGTCTTTCCACCGGGGAGCTGTTTTTT. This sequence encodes CASSQGLSTGELFF.

The CDR3 DNA sequence: TGTGCCAGCAGCAATTTGGGAACTCTAGCCGAGCAGTACTTC. This gives the protein CASSNLGTLAEQYF. V usage is TRBV27 and J usage is TRBJ2-7; possible D gene TRBD2, 5 bases. The CDR3 has 14 amino acids. Trimming removed 6 bases at V and 6 bases at J, with 18 bases between. The germline CDR1 and CDR2 sequences are MNHEY and SMNVEV (reference sequence).

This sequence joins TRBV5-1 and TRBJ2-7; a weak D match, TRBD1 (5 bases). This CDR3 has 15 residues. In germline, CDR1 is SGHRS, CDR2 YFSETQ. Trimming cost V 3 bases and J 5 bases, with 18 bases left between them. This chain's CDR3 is CASSWARKGSHEQYF. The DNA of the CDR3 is TGCGCCAGCAGCTGGGCCCGGAAGGGGTCCCACGAGCAGTACTTC.

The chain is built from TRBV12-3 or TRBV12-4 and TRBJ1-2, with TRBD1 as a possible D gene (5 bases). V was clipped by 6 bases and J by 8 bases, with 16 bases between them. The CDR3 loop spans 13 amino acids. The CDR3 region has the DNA TGTGCCAGCAGCCTCCGACAGTCCCACGGCTACACCTTC. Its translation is CASSLRQSHGYTF.

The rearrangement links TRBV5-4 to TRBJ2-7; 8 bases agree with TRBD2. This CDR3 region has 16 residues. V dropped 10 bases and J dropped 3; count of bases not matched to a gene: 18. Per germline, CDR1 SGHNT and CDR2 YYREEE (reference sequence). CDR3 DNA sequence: TGTGCCGTCCGCCCGGACCCGGGACTAGATTACTACGAGCAGTACTTC. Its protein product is CAVRPDPGLDYYEQYF.

Here the CDR3 DNA reads TGTGCCAGCAGCCTAGGGAGGGAGCCAGGAAACACCATATATTTT. Protein: CASSLGREPGNTIYF. The V and J genes are TRBV6-5 and TRBJ1-3; D ambiguous. With 6 bases removed from V and 4 bases from J, the gap between germline ends came to 16 bases. The CDR3 is made up of 15 amino acids. Germline V lookup: CDR1 MNHEY, CDR2 SVGAGI.